These 4 T cell receptor beta chains were all obtained from the same sample, sequenced in a study of blood T cell repertoires in COVID-19. The method was immunoSEQ multiplex PCR; TCRdb's version includes in-frame clones alone and lacks a portion of them. This sample has about 27,000 clones, with 91% found just once. The source material was peripheral blood. These TCRs come from a human donor with active COVID-19. The donor label of this sample is uncertain.

The V call is TRBV6-1, the J call TRBJ2-6, with TRBD1 identical over 8 bases. This CDR3 contains 17 residues. Germline CDR1 MNHNS, CDR2 SASEGT. The V and J ends lost 4 bases and 0 bases, in that order; junction bases with no gene match: 5. This CDR3 is CASSVRTGTSGANVLTF. Here the CDR3 DNA reads TGTGCCAGCAGTGTCAGGACAGGGACCTCTGGGGCCAACGTCCTGACTTTC.

The gene calls are TRBV7-6 and TRBJ1-5; 9 positions agree with TRBD1. Trimming removed 5 bases from V and 5 bases from J; junction bases left unmatched: 13. In germline, CDR1 is SGHVS, CDR2 FNYEAQ. The CDR3 consists of 17 residues. CDR3: CASSPGRQGVIHQPQHF. Written as DNA, the CDR3 is TGTGCCAGCAGCCCAGGCCGACAGGGGGTAATCCATCAGCCCCAGCATTTT.

The chain combines TRBV5-6 with TRBJ2-2, with 8 bases fitting TRBD1. V dropped 4 bases and J dropped 4; count of bases not matched to a gene: 9. The CDR3 totals 16 residues. Germline CDR1 is SGHDT and CDR2 is YYEEEE. CDR3: CASSPGTGVGTGELFF. The CDR3 coding sequence is TGTGCCAGCAGCCCAGGGACAGGCGTTGGCACCGGGGAGCTGTTTTTT.

The chain links TRBV3-1 (or the pseudogene TRBV3-2) to TRBJ2-1; D perhaps matches TRBD2 (5 bases). The CDR3 consists of 14 residues. The germline V gene encodes CDR1 LGHDT and CDR2 YNNKEL (reference sequence). The V and J ends lost 0 bases and 8 bases respectively, with 11 bases between them. The CDR3 is CASSQDPLADEQFF. The DNA for the CDR3 is TGTGCCAGCAGCCAAGATCCTCTAGCCGATGAGCAGTTCTTC.